Each of the 24 T cell receptor beta chains below was sequenced from the same sample in a study of post-analysis software for immune sequencing data. Study-level results: Roughly five TRBV segments were significantly more frequent in patients than in controls. TRBV5-6, TRBV5-1 and TRBV20-1 were among these segments.

Unique molecular identifiers had been added to the TCR beta cDNA libraries. From the PCR reads, TCRdb called clonotypes with MiXCR, one entry per CDR3 protein. The data hold 800,000 to 950,000 distinct CDR3 sequences, with approximately 50% observed a single time. These TCRs' antigens remain unknown. The sequenced material came from blood. The receptors originated from a girl between 5 and 17 years old with multiple sclerosis.

This clonotype was seen only once. This sequence joins TRBV25-1 and TRBJ2-3; TRBD1 is a possible D gene (6 bases). The CDR3 spans 15 residues. Germline CDR1 and CDR2: MGHDK and SYGVNS. V lost 1 base to trimming and J lost 1 base, with 9 bases between them. The CDR3 is CASSEFAGGTDTQYF. In DNA, the CDR3 is TGTGCCAGCAGTGAATTTGCAGGGGGCACAGATACGCAGTATTTT.

The chain recombines TRBV5-1 with TRBJ2-7; D could derive from TRBD1 or TRBD2 (5 bases each). CDR3 length: 16 residues. Trimming removed 0 bases from V and 1 base from J, with 14 bases in between. Germline CDR1 and CDR2: SGHRS and YFSETQ. The CDR3 loop is CASSLDGTSSSYEQYF. CDR3 in DNA: TGCGCCAGCAGCTTGGACGGGACCTCCTCTTCCTACGAGCAGTACTTC.

The J gene is TRBJ2-1, the V gene TRBV5-1; 16 positions agree with TRBD2. V dropped 4 bases and J dropped 7; count of bases not matched to a gene: 8. This CDR3 is 17 amino acids long. Germline V CDR1 and CDR2: SGHRS, YFSETQ. CDR3 in DNA: TGCGCCAGCAGCACGGGGACTAGCGGGAGGGCCTCAAATGAGCAGTTCTTC. This codes for CASSTGTSGRASNEQFF.

This clonotype was seen more than once but under ten times. The genes are TRBV12-3 or TRBV12-4 and TRBJ2-1, with a tentative D call TRBD2 (5 bases). V lost 5 bases to trimming and J lost 10 bases, with 9 bases between them. CDR3 length: 11 amino acids. CDR3 residues: CASSNSGEQFF. The CDR3 DNA follows: TGTGCCAGCAGTAACTCGGGGGAGCAGTTCTTC.

This rearrangement joins TRBV5-1 to TRBJ1-2, with D uncertain. In germline, CDR1 is SGHRS, CDR2 YFSETQ. V lost 0 bases and J lost 5, with 8 bases in between. The CDR3 consists of 13 residues. CDR3 nucleotide sequence: TGCGCCAGCAGCTTGGGGGTGAAGTATGGCTACACCTTC. This codes for CASSLGVKYGYTF.

This chain uses TRBV29-1 with TRBJ2-1; D unclear. CDR1 is SQVTM and CDR2 is ANQGSEA in the germline V gene. CDR3 length: 11 amino acids. The V gene lost 4 bases and the J gene lost 9 bases, with 10 bases spanning the gap. The CDR3 region has the DNA TGCAGCGTTGTTCATCGGGTTGAGCAGTTCTTC. Residues: CSVVHRVEQFF.

The sample holds a few counts of this clonotype. The chain is built from TRBV12-3 or TRBV12-4 and TRBJ2-1; 8 bases fit TRBD2. This CDR3 region has 14 residues. V was clipped by 5 bases and J by 9 bases; unmatched bases: 9. CDR3 coding DNA: TGTGCCAGCAGTCCGAGGACTAGCAACGGTGAGCAGTTCTTC. Amino acids: CASSPRTSNGEQFF.

The CDR3 loop reads CASRPGLDQPQHF. In DNA, the CDR3 is TGTGCCAGCAGGCCGGGGTTAGATCAGCCCCAGCATTTT. J is TRBJ1-5 and V is TRBV6-6; D remains ambiguous. The CDR3 spans 13 residues. Germline V gene data show CDR1 as MNHNY and CDR2 as SVGAGI (reference sequence). With 6 bases removed from V and 5 bases from J, the gap between germline ends came to 11 bases.

The chain couples TRBV2 to TRBJ1-2, with no clear D. The ends were cut back, 7 bases at V and 0 bases at J, with 12 bases in the middle. The CDR3 runs 14 residues. Germline V gene sequence: CDR1 SNHLY, CDR2 FYNNEI. The CDR3 sequence: CASTLQVSNYGYTF. CDR3 DNA sequence: TGTGCCAGCACCCTGCAGGTTTCTAACTATGGCTACACCTTC.

The DNA of the CDR3 is TGCAGCGTTGCTTTACCCAGGGGCAGGAACTACGAGCAGTACTTC. Its protein is CSVALPRGRNYEQYF. This chain joins TRBV29-1 and TRBJ2-7; possible D gene TRBD1, 6 bases. Germline CDR1 is SQVTM and CDR2 is ANQGSEA. V was pared by 4 bases and J by 3 bases, with 19 bases between. The CDR3 contains 15 residues.

This clonotype was found a few times. The rearrangement joins TRBV20-1 to TRBJ2-7; 8 nucleotides align to TRBD1. CDR1 DFQATT and CDR2 SNEGSKA come from the germline V gene (reference sequence). J lost 3 bases, V lost 1 base, and 14 bases had no gene match. CDR3 length: 17 amino acids. The CDR3 DNA follows: TGCAGTGCTAGAGTACGAGAGGCCCACAGGGGGGACTACGAGCAGTACTTC. It specifies CSARVREAHRGDYEQYF.

This clonotype has more than one count but fewer than ten. The chain recombines TRBV20-1 with TRBJ1-5; a weak D match, TRBD1 (5 bases). CDR1 and CDR2 from the germline V gene are DFQATT and SNEGSKA (reference sequence). The CDR3 has 14 residues. The V end lost 6 bases, the J end lost 4 bases, and 16 bases lay between the germline ends. This CDR3 is CSAQLGRVNQPQHF. The CDR3 coding sequence is TGCAGTGCCCAATTGGGGCGGGTAAATCAGCCCCAGCATTTT.

The V and J genes are TRBV7-9 and TRBJ2-2; maybe TRBD2 (6 bases). The CDR3 runs 12 residues. Trimming pared 4 bases from V and 9 bases from J, leaving 9 bases between. Germline V gives CDR1 SEHNR, CDR2 FQNEAQ (reference sequence). The CDR3 sequence: CASSSGSWELFF. The CDR3 DNA reads as TGTGCCAGCAGCTCCGGGAGCTGGGAGCTGTTTTTT.

The chain links TRBV14 to TRBJ2-4; the match to TRBD2 covers 11 bases. CDR1 and CDR2 from the germline V gene are SGHDN and FVKESK. The junction had 12 bases not matched to a gene; V was cut back by 4 bases and J by 13 bases. The CDR3 consists of 15 residues. The CDR3 spells CASSPGTSGPLGQYF. The CDR3 DNA follows: TGTGCCAGCAGCCCAGGGACTAGCGGTCCTTTGGGGCAGTACTTC.

This clonotype appeared a few times. The chain employs TRBV12-3 or TRBV12-4 and TRBJ2-7; 7 bases match TRBD1. After removal of 9 bases from V and 6 bases from J, the junction contained 8 bases not matched to a gene. The length of the CDR3 is 12 residues. For the CDR3, the DNA is TGTGCCAGTAACAGGGGATCGGCCGAGCAGTACTTC. Amino acid sequence: CASNRGSAEQYF.

The rearrangement joins TRBV5-1 to TRBJ2-5; maybe TRBD2 (5 bases). V was pared by 4 bases and J by 5 bases, with 9 bases between. The CDR3 contains 12 residues. The germline V gene has CDR1 SGHRS and CDR2 YFSETQ. The CDR3, as DNA: TGCGCCAGCAGCGTGAGGGTGGAGACCCAGTACTTC. As protein: CASSVRVETQYF.

The chain is built from TRBV7-9 and TRBJ2-1; 7 positions match TRBD2. With 3 bases clipped from V and 7 bases from J, the junction kept 12 bases outside the gene matches. Germline CDR1 is SEHNR and CDR2 is FQNEAQ (reference sequence). The CDR3 is 16 residues long. The CDR3 nucleotides read TGTGCCAGCAGCTTGAGTTTGGCGGGGGTGGGTAATGAGCAGTTCTTC. Protein sequence: CASSLSLAGVGNEQFF.

DNA of the CDR3: TGTGCCAGCAGCCGACAGGGGAGGGGTGGCTACACCTTC. It yields the protein CASSRQGRGGYTF. The chain is built from TRBV12-3 or TRBV12-4 and TRBJ1-2; 8 positions agree with TRBD1. The CDR3 totals 13 residues. The V gene end was trimmed by 6 bases and the J gene end by 7 bases; junction bases not matched to a gene: 7.

This clonotype was seen more than once but under ten times. This rearrangement joins TRBV12-3 or TRBV12-4 to TRBJ2-1, with 12 nucleotides matching TRBD1. Trimming cost V 5 bases and J 9 bases; bases outside gene matches: 5. CDR3 length: 14 amino acids. CDR3 protein: CASSPGQGASEQFF. CDR3 DNA: TGTGCCAGCAGTCCGGGACAGGGGGCTAGTGAGCAGTTCTTC.

The chain uses TRBV4-1 and TRBJ2-1; 7 positions match TRBD2. The CDR3 is 16 residues long. Trimming at V came to 1 base and at J to 0 bases, leaving 3 bases not matched to a gene. The V gene's germline CDR1 is MGHRA and CDR2 YSYEKL. The CDR3 DNA reads as TGCGCCAGCAGCCAAGGACTAGCCGACTCCTACAATGAGCAGTTCTTC. Its translation is CASSQGLADSYNEQFF.

The rearrangement uses TRBV7-2 and TRBJ1-6, with 11 bases aligning to TRBD1. Looked up from germline, CDR1 is SGHTA and CDR2 is FQGNSA. The length of the CDR3 is 16 residues. Unmatched junction bases numbered 14, after V lost 5 bases and J lost 14 bases. CDR3 amino acids: CASSDRTGGAPFTLHF. Here the CDR3 DNA reads TGTGCCAGCAGCGACCGGACAGGGGGCGCCCCATTCACCCTCCACTTT.

This clonotype was seen only a few times. This sequence joins TRBV15 and TRBJ2-7; D is ambiguous. V was cut by 0 bases and J by 6 bases, with 24 bases left in between. The CDR3 length is 18 residues. The germline V gene encodes CDR1 LNHNV and CDR2 YYDKDF (reference sequence). CDR3 DNA: TGTGCCACCAGCAGAGATATCCTCCTGGACGCCAGGAAGGGCGAGCAGTACTTC. This codes for CATSRDILLDARKGEQYF.

The chain has TRBV9 and TRBJ2-1; D may match TRBD1 or TRBD2 (5 bases each). The V gene lost 0 bases and the J gene lost 12 bases, with 19 bases spanning the gap. Germline values: CDR1 SGDLS, CDR2 YYNGEE. CDR3 length: 15 residues. The CDR3 nucleotides read TGTGCCAGCAGCGTAGAACGGGACCTAGCCCCCACGCAGTTCTTC. This encodes CASSVERDLAPTQFF.

The chain carries TRBV15 and TRBJ2-7; tentative D call: TRBD2 (6 bases). The CDR3 totals 15 residues. V lost 1 base, J lost 0 bases, and 10 bases lay in between. Germline V gene data show CDR1 as LNHNV and CDR2 as YYDKDF (reference sequence). The CDR3 loop is CATSRAGTVSYEQYF. The DNA of the CDR3 is TGTGCCACCAGCAGAGCCGGGACTGTCTCCTACGAGCAGTACTTC.